These 27 T cell receptor beta chains were all obtained from the same sample, sequenced in a study of early T cells in non-severe SARS-CoV-2 infection. TCRdb reanalysed the 5' RACE reads using MiXCR and keeps one entry per CDR3 protein. Of approximately 30,000 distinct CDR3 sequences in the sample, roughly 7.2% were seen once. Sequences were obtained from whole blood. These TCRs come from an adult who was a healthcare worker with PCR-confirmed SARS-CoV-2 infection or an uninfected control (not recorded which).

This clonotype was counted once. The chain combines TRBV7-8 with TRBJ2-7; D assignment may be TRBD1 or TRBD2 (5 bases each). This CDR3 has 14 residues. V lost 4 bases and J 1 base, leaving 11 bases between the germline ends. Germline V gene sequence: CDR1 SGHVS, CDR2 FQNEAQ. The CDR3 here is CASSYRDGSYEQYF. CDR3 nucleotide sequence: TGTGCCAGCAGCTACCGGGACGGTTCCTACGAGCAGTACTTC.

This clonotype appeared many times. The CDR3 nucleotides are TGTGCCATCAAGGGAGCGGCAGGGGACCGCTCCTACGAGCAGTACTTC. Its translation is CAIKGAAGDRSYEQYF. This chain links TRBV10-3 with TRBJ2-7, with D perhaps matching TRBD1 (6 bases). The CDR3 is 16 amino acids. The germline gives CDR1 ENHRY, CDR2 SYGVKD. Trimming cost V 7 bases and J 0 bases, with 19 bases left between them.

This chain uses TRBV10-3 with TRBJ1-1; D not certain. In germline, CDR1 is ENHRY, CDR2 SYGVKD. The V end lost 10 bases, the J end lost 3 bases, and 6 bases lay between the germline ends. The CDR3 is 10 amino acids. CDR3 in amino acids: CATRDTEAFF. The CDR3 DNA follows: TGTGCCACTAGGGACACTGAAGCTTTCTTT.

This clonotype appeared a few times. The chain combines TRBV4-3 with TRBJ2-2; D gene unclear. This CDR3 comprises 16 residues. Germline V gene sequence: CDR1 LGHNA, CDR2 YSLEER. V was trimmed by 0 bases and J by 0 bases, leaving 8 bases between them. CDR3 residues: CASSQDLTPNTGELFF. The CDR3 DNA sequence: TGCGCCAGCAGCCAAGATTTGACCCCGAACACCGGGGAGCTGTTTTTT.

The chain is built from TRBV20-1 and TRBJ2-3; D uncertain. The CDR3 length is 13 residues. CDR1 is DFQATT, CDR2 SNEGSKA, per germline (reference sequence). Trimming took 1 base from V and 1 from J, leaving 6 bases between them. The DNA of the CDR3 is TGCAGTGCTAGAGGCCTGCGCACAGATACGCAGTATTTT. It translates to CSARGLRTDTQYF.

Ten or more counts support this clonotype. The gene calls are TRBV7-8 and TRBJ1-2; 9 bases are a match to TRBD1. The V gene end was trimmed by 4 bases and the J gene end by 3 bases; junction bases not matched to a gene: 9. Germline V gene sequence: CDR1 SGHVS, CDR2 FQNEAQ. The CDR3 contains 16 residues. CDR3 nucleotide sequence: TGTGCCAGCAGCTCGACAGGGGGTAGACTCTACTATGGCTACACCTTC. It codes for CASSSTGGRLYYGYTF. The full variable domain, its missing parts supplied by reference TRBV7-8 and TRBJ1-2, is GAGVSQSPRYKVAKRGQDVALRCDPISGHVSLFWYQQALGQGPEFLTYFQNEAQLDKSGLPSDRFFAERPEGSVSTLKIQRTQQEDSAVYLCASSSTGGRLYYGYTFGSGTRLTVV.

This clonotype was picked up a small number of times. The chain recombines TRBV20-1 with TRBJ1-6, with D perhaps matching TRBD1 (5 bases). The germline V gene has CDR1 DFQATT and CDR2 SNEGSKA (reference sequence). Trimming left V 0 bases short and J 5 bases short, with 11 bases between. The CDR3 spans 15 residues. The CDR3 DNA reads as TGCAGTGCTAGAGATGGGGCAGGGAATAATTCACCCCTCCACTTT. Protein: CSARDGAGNNSPLHF.

This clonotype appeared many times. The rearrangement joins TRBV18 to TRBJ1-2; 7 nucleotides align to TRBD1. J lost 3 bases, V lost 6 bases, and 4 bases had no gene match. CDR3 length: 13 residues. The germline V gene has CDR1 KGHSH and CDR2 LQKENI. The CDR3 reads CASSHDRDYGYTF. The CDR3 nucleotides are TGTGCCAGCTCCCACGACAGGGACTATGGCTACACCTTC.

The table lists this clonotype with many counts. This sequence joins TRBV24-1 and TRBJ1-2; possibly TRBD1 for D (5 bases). Germline lookup yields CDR1 KGHDR and CDR2 SFDVKD. The CDR3 is 15 residues long. V was cut by 3 bases and J by 7 bases, with 17 bases left in between. The CDR3 DNA sequence: TGTGCCACCAGTGATCCCCGGGACCGCTCGTTTGGCTACACCTTC. Amino acid sequence: CATSDPRDRSFGYTF.

The V call is TRBV7-2, the J call TRBJ1-2; 8 nucleotides line up with TRBD1. This CDR3 has 15 residues. Germline CDR1 reads SGHTA; CDR2 reads FQGNSA. J lost 2 bases, V lost 4 bases, and 6 bases had no gene match. The CDR3 protein is CASSSGQGRNYGYTF. DNA for the CDR3: TGTGCCAGCAGCTCCGGACAGGGTCGCAACTATGGCTACACCTTC.

This chain connects TRBV14 to TRBJ2-3; possibly TRBD1 for D (5 bases). Per the germline V gene, CDR1 is SGHDN and CDR2 is FVKESK. The CDR3 has 15 residues. Trimming left V 4 bases short and J 3 bases short, with 14 bases between. CDR3 nucleotide sequence: TGTGCCAGCAGCCCTCTGACAGTTCTGACAGATACGCAGTATTTT. It encodes CASSPLTVLTDTQYF.

There are many counts of this clonotype. The chain is built from TRBV7-3 and TRBJ2-1; the match to TRBD1 covers 9 bases. This CDR3 is built from 15 residues. Germline lookup yields CDR1 SGHTA and CDR2 FQGTGA. Germline trimming cut 4 bases from V and 7 bases from J; bases unmatched to any gene: 8. Written as DNA, the CDR3 is TGTGCCAGCAGCTGGGGGACAGGGAAGGGGAATGAGCAGTTCTTC. Translating it yields CASSWGTGKGNEQFF.

The chain is built from TRBV5-1 and TRBJ2-7; TRBD1 agrees at 12 bases. Trimming took 3 bases from V and 6 from J; bases not matched to a gene: 10. CDR3 length: 16 residues. Per the germline V gene, CDR1 is SGHRS and CDR2 is YFSETQ. CDR3 nucleotides: TGCGCCAGCAGCTGGGCCCCGGGACAGGGGGCAGTCGAGCAGTACTTC. Its protein product is CASSWAPGQGAVEQYF.

This clonotype was recorded many times. The chain combines TRBV20-1 with TRBJ2-1; D is possibly TRBD2 (6 bases). Germline CDR1 DFQATT, CDR2 SNEGSKA (reference sequence). The V end lost 3 bases, the J end lost 6 bases, and 21 bases lay between the germline ends. There are 16 residues in the CDR3. The CDR3, as DNA: TGCAGTGCTAGGACGCTTAGCGGTAGGGGCCCCAATGAGCAGTTCTTC. Translated, it gives CSARTLSGRGPNEQFF.

The chain is built from TRBV19 and TRBJ2-7; D could derive from TRBD1 or TRBD2 (5 bases each). This CDR3 spans 14 amino acids. Trimming pared 7 bases from V and 1 base from J, leaving 14 bases between. Germline CDR1 and CDR2: LNHDA and SQIVND (reference sequence). CDR3 region: CASNPGPPSYEQYF. The CDR3 DNA is TGTGCCAGTAATCCGGGACCTCCGTCCTACGAGCAGTACTTC.

This clonotype occurred a few times. Relative to the germline gene, one junction end is altered; a read error may explain this. The genes are TRBV7-3 and TRBJ1-5; D possibly corresponds to TRBD1 (5 bases). CDR1 SGHTA and CDR2 FQGTGA come from the germline V gene. The CDR3 is 13 amino acids. The CDR3 loop is CAGSLGTAQPQHF. In DNA form, the CDR3 reads TGTGCCGGCAGCTTGGGGACCGCTCAGCCCCAGCATTTT.

This clonotype came up many times. The chain joins TRBV10-3 to TRBJ2-1, with D possibly being TRBD2 (6 bases). The CDR3 sequence is 18 residues long. Looked up from germline, CDR1 is ENHRY and CDR2 is SYGVKD. The V end lost 1 base, the J end lost 2 bases, and 18 bases lay between the germline ends. CDR3 sequence (DNA): TGTGCCATCAGTGAGTTTACTCTGGCGGGACCCCCCTACAATGAGCAGTTCTTC. Protein: CAISEFTLAGPPYNEQFF.

The sample holds a few counts of this clonotype. The chain uses TRBV25-1 and TRBJ2-7; 7 bases match TRBD1. CDR3 length: 14 residues. Germline V lookup: CDR1 MGHDK, CDR2 SYGVNS. V lost 4 bases and J lost 5; bases outside the gene matches: 8. The CDR3 coding sequence is TGTGCCAGCAGTGGTGTACAGGGGCCCCACGAGCAGTACTTC. The encoded protein is CASSGVQGPHEQYF.

This clonotype has at least ten counts. The rearrangement joins TRBV12-3 or TRBV12-4 to TRBJ1-3; D is ambiguous. The V gene lost 5 bases and the J gene lost 3 bases, with 11 bases spanning the gap. The CDR3 covers 14 residues. The CDR3 spells CASSLYTGGNTIYF. CDR3 DNA: TGTGCCAGCAGTCTATACACCGGTGGAAACACCATATATTTT.

This clonotype was seen repeatedly, ten times or more. This chain connects TRBV5-1 to TRBJ1-2; D remains unclear. Trimming pared 0 bases from V and 8 bases from J, leaving 8 bases between. The CDR3 has 12 amino acids. Per germline, CDR1 SGHRS and CDR2 YFSETQ. The CDR3 region is CASSLDRAGYTF. CDR3 in DNA: TGCGCCAGCAGCTTGGACAGAGCGGGCTACACCTTC.

This clonotype was detected many times. The CDR3 coding sequence is TGTGCCAGCAGTTCCCCTTCGTCCTACACCGGGGAGCTGTTTTTT. Its translation is CASSSPSSYTGELFF. This rearrangement joins TRBV6-5 to TRBJ2-2; no reliable D call. V was clipped by 4 bases and J by 3 bases, with 12 bases between them. CDR3 length equals 15 residues. The V gene's germline CDR1 is MNHEY and CDR2 SVGAGI.

This rearrangement joins TRBV6-5 to TRBJ2-7, with D perhaps matching TRBD2 (5 bases). Trimming pared 6 bases from V and 5 bases from J, leaving 14 bases between. CDR1 MNHEY and CDR2 SVGAGI come from the germline V gene. CDR3 length equals 13 residues. CDR3 DNA sequence: TGTGCCAGCAGGAGGGCCCTCGGGAACGAGCAGTACTTC. Its translation is CASRRALGNEQYF.

The J gene is TRBJ2-2, the V gene TRBV29-1; 8 nucleotides line up with TRBD1. The CDR3 consists of 15 residues. Per germline, CDR1 SQVTM and CDR2 ANQGSEA. The V and J ends lost 3 bases and 6 bases, in that order; junction bases with no gene match: 9. The CDR3 bases are TGCAGCGTTGAGGATTCCAGGGGGCAGGCCGGGGAGCTGTTTTTT. Its translation: CSVEDSRGQAGELFF.

This clonotype was picked up many times. This chain connects TRBV5-4 to TRBJ1-1; no firm D call. Trimming took 0 bases from V and 3 from J, leaving 18 bases between them. This CDR3 has 17 residues. The V gene's germline CDR1 is SGHNT and CDR2 YYREEE (reference sequence). This chain's CDR3 is CASSLAPPGKRDTEAFF. CDR3 nucleotide sequence: TGTGCCAGCAGCTTGGCCCCCCCTGGGAAAAGAGACACTGAAGCTTTCTTT.

This clonotype was seen only a few times. The chain is built from TRBV11-2 and TRBJ2-2; 11 bases fit TRBD2. Germline CDR1 reads SGHAT; CDR2 reads FQNNGV. The CDR3 contains 16 residues. V lost 5 bases, J lost 1 base, and 3 bases stayed unmatched. CDR3 bases: TGTGCCAGCAGCCTTACTAGCGGGGGGAACACCGGGGAGCTGTTTTTT. Its protein product is CASSLTSGGNTGELFF.

This clonotype was recorded at least ten times. The chain links TRBV7-8 to TRBJ2-3, with D possibly TRBD2 on 5 matching bases. The V gene's germline CDR1 is SGHVS and CDR2 FQNEAQ. Trimming pared 5 bases from V and 0 bases from J, leaving 12 bases between. CDR3 length: 15 residues. CDR3: CASSKPGSSTDTQYF. The CDR3 coding sequence is TGTGCCAGCAGCAAACCGGGATCCAGCACAGATACGCAGTATTTT.

This clonotype was observed many times. V and J are TRBV5-1 and TRBJ2-7; 9 positions match TRBD1. Trimming took 4 bases from V and 4 from J; bases not matched to a gene: 3. Germline assignment: CDR1 SGHRS and CDR2 YFSETQ. The CDR3 consists of 13 residues. In nucleotides, the CDR3 is TGCGCCAGCAGCGCGGGACAGGGTTACGAGCAGTACTTC. As protein: CASSAGQGYEQYF.